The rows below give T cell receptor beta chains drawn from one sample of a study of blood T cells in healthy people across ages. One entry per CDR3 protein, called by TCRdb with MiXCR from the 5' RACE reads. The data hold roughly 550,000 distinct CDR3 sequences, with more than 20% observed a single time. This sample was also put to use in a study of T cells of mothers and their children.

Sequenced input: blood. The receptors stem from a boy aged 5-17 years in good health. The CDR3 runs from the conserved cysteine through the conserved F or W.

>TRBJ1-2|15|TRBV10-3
CAISDRDHFNYGYTF
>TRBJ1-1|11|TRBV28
CAARQDHEAFF
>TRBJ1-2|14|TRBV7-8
CASSRTGYDYGYTF
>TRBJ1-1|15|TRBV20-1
CSAREMAGSGTEAFF
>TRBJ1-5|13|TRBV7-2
CASSFGSYQPQHF
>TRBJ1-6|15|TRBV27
CASSPTGPWVTPLHF
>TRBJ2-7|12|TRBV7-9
CASSSRGWEQYF
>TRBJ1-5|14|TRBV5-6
CASSWGSEGQPQHF
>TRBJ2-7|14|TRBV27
CASSLTQGLDEQYF
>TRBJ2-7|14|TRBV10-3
CAISVGGTSYEQYF
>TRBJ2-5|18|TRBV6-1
CAIGQGLAGGGNQETQYF
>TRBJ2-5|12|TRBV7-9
CASSLPWETQYF
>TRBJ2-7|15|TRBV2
CASSEMRGASYEQYF
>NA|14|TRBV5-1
CASSLDTRANEQFF
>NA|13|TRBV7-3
CASSVIRHNEQFF
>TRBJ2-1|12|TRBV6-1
CASSDPGYEQFF
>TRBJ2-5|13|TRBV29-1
CSVEGRESETQYF
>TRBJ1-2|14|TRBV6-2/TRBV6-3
CASSPMTPNYGYTF
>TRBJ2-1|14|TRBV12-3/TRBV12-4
CASSFQTSGGPQFF
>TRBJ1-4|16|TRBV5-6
CASSLGAGAANEKLFF
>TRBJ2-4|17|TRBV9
CASSPRPGGYTKNIQYF
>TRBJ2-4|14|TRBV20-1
CSAGTSGAGNIQYF
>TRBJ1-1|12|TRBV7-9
CASSLLAEEAFF
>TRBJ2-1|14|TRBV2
CASSPGQGGNEQFF
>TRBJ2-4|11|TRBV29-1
CSVEAVAIQYF
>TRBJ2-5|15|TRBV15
CATSREGSPGETQYF
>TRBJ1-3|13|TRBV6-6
CASSGYSGNTIYF
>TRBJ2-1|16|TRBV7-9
CASSLWDRGSYNEQFF
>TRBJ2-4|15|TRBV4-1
CASSQVLREKNIQYF
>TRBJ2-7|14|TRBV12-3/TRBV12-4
CASSDWGLGYEQYF
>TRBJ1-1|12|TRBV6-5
CIRGQGFPEAFF
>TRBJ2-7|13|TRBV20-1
CSVSSAWPYEQYF
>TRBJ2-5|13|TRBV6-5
CASRRTLGETQYF
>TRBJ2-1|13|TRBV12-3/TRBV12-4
CASSETAYNEQFF
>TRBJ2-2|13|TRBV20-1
CSAKARNTGELFF
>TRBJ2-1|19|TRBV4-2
CASSQEGGGTAYSYKEQFF
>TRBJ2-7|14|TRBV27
CASRWTWGAYEQYF
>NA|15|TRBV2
CASSEGTASYNEQFF
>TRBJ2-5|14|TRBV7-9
CASSPGRVVETQYF
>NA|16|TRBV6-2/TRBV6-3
CACSYSTGRLTNEQFF
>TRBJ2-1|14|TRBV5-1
CASSLVAGYNEQFF
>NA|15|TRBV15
CATSRETGTKNEQFF
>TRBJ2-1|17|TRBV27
CASSLRALDRGYNEQFF
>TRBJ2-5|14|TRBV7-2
CASSRGLLQETQYF
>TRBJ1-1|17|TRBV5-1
CASSLERGPQMNTEAFF